The 26 T cell receptor beta chains below all came from one sample that was sequenced in a study of OX40 agonist ivuxolimab in advanced cancers. Library generation was performed with the immunoSEQ multiplex PCR assay. Held by TCRdb, this immuneACCESS table contains in-frame sequences only and omits some clones. Under half of the omission traces to an unresolved V gene where checked; the cause of the rest is unknown. The sample has more than 50,000 clones on record, around 87% of them singletons. 5.2% of the sample comes from the top ten. The sequenced sample was CD4+ or CD8+ T cells sorted from blood, obtained in a trial of the OX40 agonist ivuxolimab. The origin of the receptors is an adult with an advanced solid tumor such as melanoma, head and neck, liver or kidney cancer.

This sequence joins TRBV2 and TRBJ1-1; 10 bases map to TRBD1. V lost 6 bases, J lost 7 bases, and 5 bases stayed unmatched. CDR3 length: 13 amino acids. Germline V lookup: CDR1 SNHLY, CDR2 FYNNEI. The CDR3 sequence is CASRGTGVIEAFF. The CDR3 coding sequence is TGTGCCAGCAGGGGGACAGGGGTTATTGAAGCTTTCTTT.

The J gene is TRBJ1-5, the V gene TRBV28; D is possibly TRBD1 (5 bases). CDR3 size: 13 residues. Trimming pared 7 bases from V and 6 bases from J, leaving 13 bases between. Germline CDR1 reads MDHEN; CDR2 reads SYDVKM. In DNA, the CDR3 is TGTGCCAGCAAAACAGACAGATTTCAGCCCCAGCATTTT. Its translation is CASKTDRFQPQHF.

The rearrangement uses TRBV29-1 and TRBJ1-2; D remains unclear. CDR1 is SQVTM, CDR2 ANQGSEA, per germline. CDR3 length: 10 residues. V was shortened by 2 bases and J by 6 bases, with 4 bases between the two germline ends. This CDR3 reads CSVERDGYTF. As DNA, the CDR3 is TGCAGCGTTGAAAGGGATGGCTACACCTTC.

This clone turned up a few times. The chain couples TRBV5-6 to TRBJ1-5; D is possibly TRBD1 (5 bases). CDR3 length: 13 amino acids. Between the trimmed V and J ends, which lost 4 bases and 6 bases, there was a span of 11 bases. Looked up from germline, CDR1 is SGHDT and CDR2 is YYEEEE. The CDR3 coding sequence is TGTGCCAGCAGCCCAGGCGGGGGTCAGCCCCAGCATTTT. It translates to CASSPGGGQPQHF.

The CDR3 loop is CSVEALGGYTF. The CDR3 bases are TGCAGCGTTGAAGCCCTCGGTGGCTACACCTTC. This chain uses TRBV29-1 with TRBJ1-2, with D hard to call. From germline, CDR1 is SQVTM and CDR2 ANQGSEA. V was cut by 1 base and J by 7 bases, with 7 bases left in between. The CDR3 is 11 residues long.

This clone occurred once. The chain links TRBV27 to TRBJ1-4, with 7 bases matching TRBD1. V shed 4 bases and J 6 bases; nucleotides not matched to a gene: 5. Germline values: CDR1 MNHEY, CDR2 SMNVEV (reference sequence). This CDR3 is built from 14 residues. CDR3 in amino acids: CASSSRQGHEKLFF. CDR3 DNA: TGTGCCAGCAGTTCCAGACAGGGACATGAAAAACTGTTTTTT.

The V gene is TRBV4-1, the J gene TRBJ2-1; 8 bases line up with TRBD2. The CDR3 contains 20 residues. V gave up 0 bases and J gave up 3 bases; unmatched junction bases: 16. From germline, CDR1 is MGHRA and CDR2 YSYEKL. CDR3 amino acids: CASSQEAGGSGSRSYNEQFF. For the CDR3, the DNA is TGCGCCAGCAGCCAAGAGGCCGGGGGGAGCGGGAGCCGCAGCTACAATGAGCAGTTCTTC.

The rearrangement uses TRBV7-3 and TRBJ1-2; TRBD1 might be the D (5 bases). The CDR3 has 11 residues. V lost 11 bases, J lost 7 bases, and 14 bases lay in between. Germline CDR1 and CDR2: SGHTA and FQGTGA. This CDR3 is CAGGEVGGYTF. For the CDR3, the DNA is TGTGCCGGAGGGGAGGTCGGTGGCTACACCTTC.

The chain is built from TRBV5-5 and TRBJ2-4; D unresolved. The germline V and J ends were trimmed by 0 bases and 0 bases, with 7 bases remaining between them. CDR1 and CDR2 from the germline V gene are SGHKS and YYEKEE (reference sequence). The CDR3 runs 15 residues. CDR3 residues: CASSLGDLAKNIQYF. CDR3 in DNA: TGTGCCAGCAGCTTGGGTGACCTAGCCAAAAACATTCAGTACTTC.

This clone was counted between two and nine times. The chain joins TRBV9 to TRBJ2-2; 8 bases are a match to TRBD1. The CDR3 has 15 amino acids. V lost 2 bases, J lost 3 bases, and 3 bases stayed unmatched. The germline gives CDR1 SGDLS, CDR2 YYNGEE. The CDR3, as DNA: TGTGCCAGCAGCGTCACAGGGGGATACACCGGGGAGCTGTTTTTT. Its protein is CASSVTGGYTGELFF. The whole variable domain, remainder taken from reference TRBV9 and TRBJ2-2, is DSGVTQTPKHLITATGQRVTLRCSPRSGDLSVYWYQQSLDQGLQFLIQYYNGEERAKGNILERFSAQQFPDLHSELNLSSLELGDSALYFCASSVTGGYTGELFFGEGSRLTVL.

The chain couples TRBV5-1 to TRBJ1-3; no clear D gene. Germline V CDR1 and CDR2: SGHRS, YFSETQ. Trimming left V 0 bases short and J 2 bases short, with 9 bases between. The CDR3 contains 15 residues. In nucleotides, the CDR3 is TGCGCCAGCAGCTTGGCCCAGACCGCTGGAAACACCATATATTTT. Translating it yields CASSLAQTAGNTIYF.

V usage is TRBV6-1 and J usage is TRBJ2-5; the D gene is possibly TRBD1 (6 bases). CDR1 is MNHNS and CDR2 is SASEGT in the germline V gene. Trimming removed 9 bases from V and 1 base from J, with 15 bases in between. This CDR3 contains 14 residues. The CDR3 DNA reads TGTGCCAGTCAACAGGGCCTGGCCCAAGAGACCCAGTACTTC. Protein sequence: CASQQGLAQETQYF.

The rearrangement uses TRBV9 and TRBJ2-3; D remains unclear. This CDR3 is built from 14 residues. V was cut by 3 bases and J by 3 bases, with 11 bases left in between. CDR1 is SGDLS and CDR2 is YYNGEE in the germline V gene. The CDR3 sequence is CASSAVAPTDTQYF. The CDR3 region has the DNA TGTGCCAGCAGCGCGGTTGCCCCTACAGATACGCAGTATTTT.

Remarks on this clone: At one end the junction does not follow the germline gene, possibly because of a read error. This chain links TRBV2 with TRBJ1-1; TRBD1 might be the D (5 bases). This CDR3 has 15 amino acids. Looked up from germline, CDR1 is SNHLY and CDR2 is FYNNEI. The CDR3 DNA reads as TGTGCCACCCGGTGGGAGGAAGGGGCGAACTCTGAAGCTTTCTTT. Amino acids: CATRWEEGANSEAFF.

The V and J genes are TRBV19 and TRBJ1-1; D remains unclear. CDR3 size: 15 residues. Germline V gives CDR1 LNHDA, CDR2 SQIVND (reference sequence). V was shortened by 6 bases and J by 0 bases, with 14 bases between the two germline ends. The CDR3: CASSPSGRMNTEAFF. In DNA form, the CDR3 reads TGTGCCAGTAGCCCCTCCGGACGCATGAACACTGAAGCTTTCTTT. Full variable domain (outside the CDR3, taken from reference TRBV19 and TRBJ1-1): DGGITQSPKYLFRKEGQNVTLSCEQNLNHDAMYWYRQDPGQGLRLIYYSQIVNDFQKGDIAEGYSVSREKKESFPLTVTSAQKNPTAFYLCASSPSGRMNTEAFFGQGTRLTVV.

CDR3 protein: CSASADRAFF. In nucleotides, the CDR3 is TGCAGCGCCTCCGCGGACAGAGCTTTCTTT. This sequence joins TRBV20-1 and TRBJ1-1, with D perhaps matching TRBD1 (6 bases). Looked up from germline, CDR1 is DFQATT and CDR2 is SNEGSKA (reference sequence). This CDR3 is 10 amino acids long.

This sequence joins TRBV28 and TRBJ2-1; 8 nucleotides agree with TRBD1. Per the germline V gene, CDR1 is MDHEN and CDR2 is SYDVKM. CDR3 length: 17 amino acids. With 6 bases clipped from V and 3 bases from J, the junction kept 13 bases outside the gene matches. Here the CDR3 reads CASRPGQGRINYNEQFF. The CDR3 bases are TGTGCCAGCAGACCTGGACAGGGTAGGATTAACTACAATGAGCAGTTCTTC. The full variable domain, completed using reference TRBV28 and TRBJ2-1, is DVKVTQSSRYLVKRTGEKVFLECVQDMDHENMFWYRQDPGLGLRLIYFSYDVKMKEKGDIPEGYSVSREKKERFSLILESASTNQTSMYLCASRPGQGRINYNEQFFGPGTRLTVL.

The chain recombines TRBV4-2 with TRBJ2-7; 8 bases map to TRBD2. The CDR3 contains 16 residues. Germline lookup yields CDR1 LGHNA and CDR2 YNFKEQ. V lost 0 bases to trimming and J lost 4 bases; unmatched junction nucleotides: 8. The CDR3 here is CASSQDSASGFYEQYF. The CDR3 nucleotides read TGTGCCAGCAGCCAAGATTCGGCTAGCGGGTTTTACGAGCAGTACTTC.

The CDR3 is CATSGGPWGYEQYF. CDR3 sequence (DNA): TGTGCCACCAGCGGGGGGCCCTGGGGGTACGAGCAGTACTTC. The genes are TRBV15 and TRBJ2-7; D might be TRBD1 or TRBD2, each matching 6 bases. This CDR3 region has 14 residues. The V and J ends lost 5 bases and 4 bases respectively, with 15 bases between them. The germline V gene encodes CDR1 LNHNV and CDR2 YYDKDF (reference sequence).

A single count supports this clone. The gene calls are TRBV19 and TRBJ2-7; 8 bases match TRBD1. The CDR3 has 13 residues. V lost 5 bases to trimming and J lost 3 bases; unmatched junction nucleotides: 3. Germline loops: CDR1 LNHDA, CDR2 SQIVND (reference sequence). The CDR3 DNA follows: TGTGCCAGTAGTCCCGGGACAGGCTACGAGCAGTACTTC. It specifies CASSPGTGYEQYF.

The chain links TRBV4-3 to TRBJ2-3, with D possibly being TRBD2 (6 bases). Trimming cost V 0 bases and J 0 bases, with 13 bases left between them. The CDR3 sequence is 17 residues long. CDR1 is LGHNA and CDR2 is YSLEER in the germline V gene. The CDR3, as DNA: TGCGCCAGCAGCCAAGATTTGGCGGGGCCTAGCACAGATACGCAGTATTTT. This codes for CASSQDLAGPSTDTQYF.

On this clone itself: Other DNA sequences from this sample encode an identical CDR3 as well. The V and J genes are TRBV9 and TRBJ1-4; D is undetermined. CDR1 is SGDLS, CDR2 YYNGEE, per germline. The V and J ends lost 1 base and 7 bases respectively, with 14 bases between them. This CDR3 is built from 15 residues. The CDR3 reads CASSVSAQRGEKLFF. CDR3 in DNA: TGTGCCAGCAGCGTATCGGCCCAGCGGGGTGAAAAACTGTTTTTT.

This chain links TRBV20-1 with TRBJ2-3; D is unclear. CDR3 length equals 11 residues. Germline V CDR1 and CDR2: DFQATT, SNEGSKA (reference sequence). Deletions cut 0 bases from V and 11 bases from J, with 9 bases between. The CDR3 DNA sequence: TGCAGTGCTAGAGAACAGACGGTGCAGTATTTT. This codes for CSAREQTVQYF.

The chain is built from TRBV7-2 and TRBJ2-7; D is perhaps TRBD1 or TRBD2 (5 bases each). The CDR3 is 14 amino acids. Germline V gene lookup returns CDR1 SGHTA and CDR2 FQGNSA. Trimming removed 10 bases from V and 3 bases from J, with 19 bases in between. The CDR3 region is CAISRGTLGYEQYF. The DNA of the CDR3 is TGTGCCATCAGTCGAGGGACCCTGGGCTACGAGCAGTACTTC.

The chain employs TRBV7-2 and TRBJ1-1, with TRBD1 matching 8 bases. The CDR3 is made up of 13 amino acids. Germline V gene sequence: CDR1 SGHTA, CDR2 FQGNSA. After removal of 4 bases from V and 10 bases from J, the junction contained 8 bases not matched to a gene. The CDR3, as DNA: TGTGCCAGCAGCTCCTCAGGGGGCGGAGGAGCTTTCTTT. This sequence encodes CASSSSGGGGAFF.

This clone came up a few times. The chain joins TRBV30 to TRBJ2-1; 10 bases map to TRBD2. Germline assignment: CDR1 GTSNPN and CDR2 SVGIG (reference sequence). Trimming at V came to 7 bases and at J to 4 bases, leaving 4 bases not matched to a gene. This CDR3 is 13 amino acids long. The CDR3 here is CASSAGGYNEQFF. As DNA, the CDR3 is TGTGCCTCATCAGCGGGAGGGTACAATGAGCAGTTCTTC. Full variable domain (outside the CDR3, taken from reference TRBV30 and TRBJ2-1): SQTIHQWPATLVQPVGSPLSLECTVEGTSNPNLYWYRQAAGRGLQLLFYSVGIGQISSEVPQNLSASRPQDRQFILSSKKLLLSDSGFYLCASSAGGYNEQFFGPGTRLTVL.